These 3 T cell receptor beta chains came from one sample sequenced in a study of early T cells in non-severe SARS-CoV-2 infection. MiXCR, applied by TCRdb to the 5' RACE reads, yields one record per CDR3 protein. This sample has roughly 100,000 distinct CDR3 sequences, with 12% found just once. This material consisted of whole blood, taken at baseline. These receptors were taken from an adult who was a healthcare worker with PCR-confirmed SARS-CoV-2 infection or an uninfected control (not recorded which).

This sequence joins TRBV12-3 or TRBV12-4 and TRBJ2-1; TRBD1 might be the D (8 bases). V was trimmed by 3 bases and J by 10 bases, leaving 25 bases between them. The CDR3 loop spans 17 amino acids. The CDR3 nucleotides read TGTGCCAGCAGTTTCGGGGTCGGGAGGCAGGGGGCTGAGGAGCAGTTCTTC. This codes for CASSFGVGRQGAEEQFF.

V is TRBV6-4 and J is TRBJ2-1; D not certain. Trimming took 4 bases from V and 5 from J, leaving 9 bases between them. This CDR3 is built from 13 residues. In germline, CDR1 is MRHNA, CDR2 SNTAGT. The CDR3 DNA sequence: TGTGCCAGCAGTGTCGAGGCGGACAATGAGCAGTTCTTC. Encoded protein: CASSVEADNEQFF.

Ten or more counts support this clonotype. The J gene is TRBJ2-3, the V gene TRBV20-1; 7 nucleotides align to TRBD1. The V gene's germline CDR1 is DFQATT and CDR2 SNEGSKA (reference sequence). The CDR3 spans 16 residues. V trimming: 1 base; J trimming: 4 bases; junction bases outside the gene matches: 11. Written as DNA, the CDR3 is TGCAGTGCTAGAGCGGTCCAGGGGGTCCTCGCAGATACGCAGTATTTT. This gives the protein CSARAVQGVLADTQYF.